This T cell receptor (beta chain) originates from a study of blood T cell repertoires in COVID-19. This clone occurred a few times. Here immunoSEQ multiplex PCR was the method, and the copy in TCRdb shows in-frame clones only, minus some. The sample shows roughly 80,000 clones, about four fifths of them seen only once. Germline CDR1 MNHEY, CDR2 SVGAGI. J lost 4 bases, V lost 2 bases, and 4 bases had no gene match. The CDR3 runs to 14 residues. This clonotype was obtained from a woman aged 60-70 years with acute or convalescent COVID-19. Input material: peripheral blood. The V call is TRBV6-5, the J call TRBJ2-5; 7 bases line up with TRBD1. The CDR3 bases are TGTGCCAGCAGTTACCAGAACAGGGGAGAGACCCAGTACTTC. It encodes CASSYQNRGETQYF.